Below are 25 T cell receptor beta chains sequenced from a single sample in a study of T cells in Graves' hyperthyroidism and ophthalmopathy. TCR beta CDR3 region amplification was performed from RNA transcripts. The TCR CDR3 was amplified in a first-round RT-PCR using the HTBI primer set. In TCRdb, the multiplex PCR reads were re-called with MiXCR into one record per CDR3 protein. The repertoire holds hundreds of thousands of distinct CDR3 sequences, approximately 19% seen once, with about 40% in the top ten. Sequenced material: blood. These receptor sequences come from a man aged 50 or older with Graves' ophthalmopathy.

This clonotype has only a few counts. V usage is TRBV5-6 and J usage is TRBJ1-3; D is uncertain. The V end lost 4 bases, the J end lost 3 bases, and 11 bases lay between the germline ends. Germline CDR1 SGHDT, CDR2 YYEEEE. The CDR3 has 14 residues. Written as DNA, the CDR3 is TGTGCCAGCAGCCCCGGATTGAATGGAAACACCATATATTTT. It specifies CASSPGLNGNTIYF. Based on the CDR3 plus reference TRBV5-6 and TRBJ1-3, the full variable domain is DAGVTQSPTHLIKTRGQQVTLRCSPKSGHDTVSWYQQALGQGPQFIFQYYEEEERQRGNFPDRFSGHQFPNYSSELNVNALLLGDSALYLCASSPGLNGNTIYFGEGSWLTVV.

This clonotype was observed many times. The chain carries TRBV6-2 or TRBV6-3 and TRBJ1-5, with D unclear. The CDR3 contains 13 residues. V was clipped by 8 bases and J by 5 bases, with 13 bases between them. CDR1 and CDR2 from the germline V gene are MNHEY and SVGEGT. This CDR3 is CASAGPLDQPQHF. Written as DNA, the CDR3 is TGTGCCAGCGCCGGGCCTTTAGATCAGCCCCAGCATTTT.

This clonotype was counted at least ten times. The V and J genes are TRBV5-1 and TRBJ1-1; 7 positions agree with TRBD1. The CDR3 is 13 amino acids. The J segment lost 6 bases and the V segment lost 2 bases, leaving 4 bases of the junction unmatched. CDR1 SGHRS and CDR2 YFSETQ come from the germline V gene. The CDR3 DNA reads TGCGCCAGCAGCTTACAGGGGATTGCTGAAGCTTTCTTT. Translating gives CASSLQGIAEAFF.

This clonotype has a handful of counts. CDR3 loop: CASSQEGASGTGETQYF. DNA for the CDR3: TGTGCCAGCAGCCAAGAAGGGGCTAGCGGGACGGGCGAGACCCAGTACTTC. The rearrangement links TRBV4-2 to TRBJ2-5; TRBD2 matches 9 bases. The CDR3 is 17 amino acids. With V trimmed by 0 bases and J by 5 bases, 10 bases remained unmatched. Germline loops: CDR1 LGHNA, CDR2 YNFKEQ.

There are many counts of this clonotype. The chain is built from TRBV28 and TRBJ1-5; 9 nucleotides line up with TRBD1. Unmatched junction bases numbered 3, after V lost 6 bases and J lost 0 bases. In germline, CDR1 is MDHEN, CDR2 SYDVKM. The CDR3 is 15 residues long. CDR3 protein: CASRGQGHSNQPQHF. The CDR3 DNA reads as TGTGCCAGCAGGGGACAGGGTCATAGCAATCAGCCCCAGCATTTT.

The CDR3 here is CASSPKVPTNEQFF. CDR3 DNA sequence: TGTGCCAGCTCACCTAAGGTTCCCACCAATGAGCAGTTCTTC. The chain links TRBV18 to TRBJ2-1; D unclear. The CDR3 spans 14 residues. With 3 bases removed from V and 6 bases from J, the gap between germline ends came to 12 bases. The germline CDR1 and CDR2 sequences are KGHSH and LQKENI. Combining the CDR3 with reference TRBV18 and TRBJ2-1 gives the whole variable domain NAGVMQNPRHLVRRRGQEARLRCSPMKGHSHVYWYRQLPEEGLKFMVYLQKENIIDESGMPKERFSAEFPKEGPSILRIQQVVRGDSAAYFCASSPKVPTNEQFFGPGTRLTVL.

This rearrangement joins TRBV20-1 to TRBJ2-5, with TRBD2 matching over 7 bases. The length of the CDR3 is 16 residues. Germline V gene data show CDR1 as DFQATT and CDR2 as SNEGSKA (reference sequence). The trim removed 1 base at V and 6 bases at J, leaving 14 bases unmatched. CDR3 in amino acids: CSARGGRRESIQTQYF. In DNA form, the CDR3 reads TGCAGTGCTAGAGGAGGGCGGCGGGAGTCAATTCAGACCCAGTACTTC.

V is TRBV7-9 and J is TRBJ1-4; D gene ambiguous. CDR3 length equals 15 residues. V was trimmed by 3 bases and J by 0 bases, leaving 8 bases between them. Per germline, CDR1 SEHNR and CDR2 FQNEAQ (reference sequence). For the CDR3, the DNA is TGTGCCAGCAGCTTCGGGGAAGCAACTAATGAAAAACTGTTTTTT. As protein: CASSFGEATNEKLFF. The variable domain in full, with the rest retrieved from reference TRBV7-9 and TRBJ1-4, is DTGVSQNPRHKITKRGQNVTFRCDPISEHNRLYWYRQTLGQGPEFLTYFQNEAQLEKSRLLSDRFSAERPKGSFSTLEIQRTEQGDSAMYLCASSFGEATNEKLFFGSGTQLSVL.

This clonotype was counted many times. The V call is TRBV28, the J call TRBJ2-3; D remains ambiguous. V gave up 11 bases and J gave up 2 bases, with 5 bases separating them. This CDR3 is built from 10 residues. Germline CDR1 reads MDHEN; CDR2 reads SYDVKM. CDR3 coding DNA: TGTGCCGGGGTCACAGATACGCAGTATTTT. Protein sequence: CAGVTDTQYF.

This clonotype showed up just a few times. This chain joins TRBV20-1 and TRBJ2-7; unclear D gene. This CDR3 has 12 amino acids. Trimming stripped 2 bases from V and 2 bases from J, with 7 bases between. Germline loops: CDR1 DFQATT, CDR2 SNEGSKA (reference sequence). In nucleotides, the CDR3 is TGCAGTGCTAGACAGCAGGCCTACGAGCAGTACTTC. Its translation: CSARQQAYEQYF.

At least ten counts were recorded for this clonotype. V and J are TRBV5-1 and TRBJ2-7; D perhaps matches TRBD1 (5 bases). The CDR3 is 13 residues long. Germline CDR1 and CDR2: SGHRS and YFSETQ. The V and J ends lost 0 bases and 4 bases respectively, with 8 bases between them. The CDR3 nucleotides read TGCGCCAGCAGCTTGGCTAGGGGATACGAGCAGTACTTC. Amino acids: CASSLARGYEQYF.

This clonotype was recorded many times. The chain is built from TRBV29-1 and TRBJ2-3; 13 bases are shared with TRBD2. The germline V gene encodes CDR1 SQVTM and CDR2 ANQGSEA. The ends lost 3 bases at V and 6 bases at J; junction bases unmatched: 6. The CDR3 runs 15 residues. The CDR3 is CSVDGLAGVGDTQYF. DNA for the CDR3: TGCAGCGTTGATGGACTAGCGGGAGTCGGGGATACGCAGTATTTT.

At least ten counts were recorded for this clonotype. The chain uses TRBV13 and TRBJ2-3; tentatively, D is TRBD2 (6 bases). V was pared by 4 bases and J by 2 bases, with 19 bases between. Germline CDR1 PRHDT, CDR2 FYEKMQ (reference sequence). This CDR3 is 17 amino acids long. The DNA of the CDR3 is TGTGCCAGCAGCTGGTCGGAGGGGCGTTTCGACACAGATACGCAGTATTTT. Its translation: CASSWSEGRFDTDTQYF.

The V gene is TRBV20-1, the J gene TRBJ2-7; weak D call: TRBD1 (6 bases). The V gene lost 6 bases and the J gene lost 7 bases, with 13 bases spanning the gap. The germline CDR1 and CDR2 sequences are DFQATT and SNEGSKA (reference sequence). This CDR3 has 11 residues. CDR3 protein: CSAAQGREQYF. The CDR3 region has the DNA TGCAGTGCAGCACAGGGAAGGGAGCAGTACTTC.

The chain joins TRBV14 to TRBJ2-1; TRBD2 matches 7 bases. The CDR3 contains 15 residues. Germline V lookup: CDR1 SGHDN, CDR2 FVKESK. Trimming removed 4 bases from V and 5 bases from J; junction bases left unmatched: 8. CDR3 sequence reads: CASSLPGTTNNEQFF. The CDR3 region has the DNA TGTGCCAGCAGCCTGCCCGGGACTACTAACAATGAGCAGTTCTTC.

The rearrangement joins TRBV15 to TRBJ1-1; TRBD1 is a possible D gene (6 bases). The CDR3 totals 14 residues. The germline V and J ends were trimmed by 0 bases and 5 bases, with 10 bases remaining between them. The V gene's germline CDR1 is LNHNV and CDR2 YYDKDF (reference sequence). CDR3: CATSREGGRTEAFF. CDR3 sequence (DNA): TGTGCCACCAGCAGAGAGGGGGGGCGAACTGAAGCTTTCTTT.

The sample holds a few counts of this clonotype. The genes are TRBV3-1 and TRBJ2-5; TRBD1 agrees at 10 bases. The CDR3 runs to 15 residues. The V segment lost 3 bases and the J segment 5 bases; nucleotides outside the gene matches: 6. The germline V gene encodes CDR1 LGHDT and CDR2 YNNKEL (reference sequence). CDR3 protein: CASSHSGTGVETQYF. CDR3 in DNA: TGTGCCAGCAGCCACTCCGGGACAGGGGTGGAGACCCAGTACTTC.

The table lists this clonotype with a few counts. The rearrangement uses TRBV15 and TRBJ2-7, with 9 bases identical to TRBD2. CDR1 is LNHNV, CDR2 YYDKDF, per germline (reference sequence). The CDR3 sequence is 14 residues long. After removal of 8 bases from V and 7 bases from J, the junction contained 12 bases not matched to a gene. CDR3 residues: CATGPWREGEEQYF. DNA of the CDR3: TGTGCCACCGGACCTTGGCGGGAGGGTGAAGAGCAGTACTTC.

The V and J genes are TRBV20-1 and TRBJ2-2, with a possible D match to TRBD1 (7 bases). With 0 bases removed from V and 8 bases from J, the gap between germline ends came to 13 bases. Germline-derived CDR1 and CDR2 are DFQATT and SNEGSKA (reference sequence). The CDR3 has 14 residues. The CDR3 DNA sequence: TGCAGTGCTAGAGATGGAGGGGGCAGGGGGGAGCTGTTTTTT. It encodes CSARDGGGRGELFF.

This clonotype was seen only once. The junction does not match germline at one end; this may be a read error. The chain has TRBV13 and TRBJ2-5; D remains unclear. The CDR3 covers 13 residues. CDR1 is PRHDT, CDR2 FYEKMQ, per germline (reference sequence). CDR3: CAISLGSQETQYF. The CDR3 nucleotides read TGTGCCATCAGCTTGGGTAGCCAAGAGACCCAGTACTTC. Using reference TRBV13 and TRBJ2-5 for the parts outside the CDR3, the full variable domain is AAGVIQSPRHLIKEKRETATLKCYPIPRHDTVYWYQQGPGQDPQFLISFYEKMQSDKGSIPDRFSAQQFSDYHSELNMSSLELGDSALYFCAISLGSQETQYFGPGTRLLVL.

This clonotype appeared a few times. The chain uses TRBV28 and TRBJ1-2; 9 nucleotides line up with TRBD1. Looked up from germline, CDR1 is MDHEN and CDR2 is SYDVKM. V was pared by 1 base and J by 6 bases, with 9 bases of the junction left unmatched. The CDR3 length is 16 residues. The CDR3 sequence is CASSLFPRDRADGYTF. In nucleotides, the CDR3 is TGTGCCAGCAGTTTATTCCCCCGGGACAGGGCTGATGGCTACACCTTC.

The CDR3 DNA reads TGTGCCAGCAGTTTAAAATCAGCTAACAATGAAAAACTGTTTTTT. This sequence encodes CASSLKSANNEKLFF. V gene TRBV27 combines with J gene TRBJ1-4; D remains unclear. Trimming took 2 bases from V and 5 from J, leaving 12 bases between them. The CDR3 length is 15 residues. Germline CDR1 is MNHEY and CDR2 is SMNVEV (reference sequence). The variable domain in full, with the rest retrieved from reference TRBV27 and TRBJ1-4, is EAQVTQNPRYLITVTGKKLTVTCSQNMNHEYMSWYRQDPGLGLRQIYYSMNVEVTDKGDVPEGYKVSRKEKRNFPLILESPSPNQTSLYFCASSLKSANNEKLFFGSGTQLSVL.

This clonotype was seen more than once but under ten times. The chain combines TRBV3-1 with TRBJ2-7, with TRBD2 identical over 12 bases. With 5 bases clipped from V and 4 bases from J, the junction kept 9 bases outside the gene matches. The germline V gene has CDR1 LGHDT and CDR2 YNNKEL (reference sequence). The CDR3 contains 16 residues. CDR3 loop: CASSSRLAGVSYEQYF. CDR3 sequence (DNA): TGTGCCAGCAGCTCCAGACTAGCGGGAGTGTCTTACGAGCAGTACTTC.

The J gene is TRBJ2-3, the V gene TRBV28, with 10 bases that match TRBD2. The V gene end was trimmed by 6 bases and the J gene end by 2 bases; junction bases not matched to a gene: 11. Germline CDR1 and CDR2: MDHEN and SYDVKM. The CDR3 covers 17 residues. CDR3 residues: CASSRGLADTFTDTQYF. CDR3 in DNA: TGTGCCAGCAGCCGTGGACTAGCGGACACCTTCACAGATACGCAGTATTTT.

This clonotype was recorded many times. The V call is TRBV7-2, the J call TRBJ2-7; TRBD2 might be the D (7 bases). Trimming pared 5 bases from V and 3 bases from J, leaving 17 bases between. The CDR3 is 15 residues long. Germline V gene data show CDR1 as SGHTA and CDR2 as FQGNSA. CDR3 DNA sequence: TGTGCCAGCAGCCTGGGGGCGGGAGTTGACTACGAGCAGTACTTC. Encoded protein: CASSLGAGVDYEQYF.